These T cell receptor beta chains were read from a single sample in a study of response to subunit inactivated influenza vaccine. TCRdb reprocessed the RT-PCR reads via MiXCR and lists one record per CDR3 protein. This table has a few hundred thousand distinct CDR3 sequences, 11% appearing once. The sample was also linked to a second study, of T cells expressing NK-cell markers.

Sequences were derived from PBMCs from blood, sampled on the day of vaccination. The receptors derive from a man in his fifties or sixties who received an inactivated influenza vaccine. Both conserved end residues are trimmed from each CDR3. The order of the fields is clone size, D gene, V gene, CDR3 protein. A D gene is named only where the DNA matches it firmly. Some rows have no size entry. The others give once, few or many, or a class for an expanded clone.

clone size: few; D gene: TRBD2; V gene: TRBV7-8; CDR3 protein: ASSLSGGSDEQF
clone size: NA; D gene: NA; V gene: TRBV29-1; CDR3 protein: SVGGPRFQETQY
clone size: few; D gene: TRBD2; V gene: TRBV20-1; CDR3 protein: SATGLESSYEQY
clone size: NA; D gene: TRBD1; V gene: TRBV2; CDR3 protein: ASRDRVWAGELF
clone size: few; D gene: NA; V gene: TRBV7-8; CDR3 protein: ASFPTWWGSTEAF
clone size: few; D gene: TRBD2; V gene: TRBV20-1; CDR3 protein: SARSLAVYNEQF
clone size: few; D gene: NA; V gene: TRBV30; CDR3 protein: AWSAPAFLGHEQY
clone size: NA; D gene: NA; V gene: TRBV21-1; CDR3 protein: ASSKPGQGQPTPYEQY
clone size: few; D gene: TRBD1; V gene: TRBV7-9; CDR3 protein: ASSLNSGTASGIQY
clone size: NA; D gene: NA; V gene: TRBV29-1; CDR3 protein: SVASFGRETQY